The sample holds a few counts of the clone carrying this T cell receptor beta chain. Antigen: not known. The CDR3 consists of 15 residues. Germline values: CDR1 ENHRY, CDR2 SYGVKD. V was trimmed by 0 bases and J by 1 base, leaving 9 bases between them. TCRdb's copy holds only in-frame clones and misses some; the assay was immunoSEQ multiplex PCR. The repertoire holds about 95,000 clones, with approximately 83% as singletons. This sample is drawn from a study of radiotherapy plus CTLA-4 blockade in lung cancer. Study context: Among all patients, 15% to 20% showed objective responses, while roughly 34% had disease control. Study conclusions and caveats: Best predicting response, reportedly, were early blood T cell clone dynamics, with interferon-beta. There was expansion of tumor-derived TCR clones in blood after radiotherapy plus ipilimumab.

Ipilimumab CTLA-4 blockade and focal radiation were given to patients with chemo-refractory metastatic non-small-cell lung cancer. The chain combines TRBV10-3 with TRBJ1-1, with D unresolved. The sequenced sample was peripheral blood, obtained from a patient treated with radiotherapy plus ipilimumab. The receptor's source is a human donor with non-small cell lung cancer who had stable disease on radiotherapy plus ipilimumab. The CDR3 DNA reads as TGTGCCATCAGTGAGTCTGTCAGCAAGAACACTGAAGCTTTCTTT. Amino acid sequence: CAISESVSKNTEAFF.